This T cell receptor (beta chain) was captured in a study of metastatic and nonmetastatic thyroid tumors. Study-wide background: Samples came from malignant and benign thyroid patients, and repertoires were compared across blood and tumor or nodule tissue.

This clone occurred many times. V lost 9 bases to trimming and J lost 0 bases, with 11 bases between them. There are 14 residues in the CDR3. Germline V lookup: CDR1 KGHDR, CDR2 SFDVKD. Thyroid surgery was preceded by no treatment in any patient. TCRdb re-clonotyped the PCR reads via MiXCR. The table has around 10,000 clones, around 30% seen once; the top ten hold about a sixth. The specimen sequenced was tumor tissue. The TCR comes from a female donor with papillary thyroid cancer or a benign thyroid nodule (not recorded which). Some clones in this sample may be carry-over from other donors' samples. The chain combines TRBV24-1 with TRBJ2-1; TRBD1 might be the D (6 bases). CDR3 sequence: CATGGESSYNEQFF. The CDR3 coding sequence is TGTGCCACCGGGGGCGAGAGCTCCTACAATGAGCAGTTCTTC.